This T cell receptor (beta chain) was recovered during a study of beta chain features in type 1 diabetes. Study overall: Comparable age, gender and cell yields were observed in patients relative to healthy donors. Study results and caveats: Moderate yet significant TCRB CDR3 shortening was seen in Type 1 diabetes patients in all four CD4+ subsets.

For this clone: Its antigen is as yet unknown.

Reverse transcribing all isolated RNA meant expressed TCRB transcripts were sequenced. Measured with immunoSEQ multiplex PCR; TCRdb has only the in-frame clones, and not every one. This sample has roughly 330,000 clones, with about 14% found just once. The germline gives CDR1 MGHRA, CDR2 YSYEKL. This CDR3 has 14 residues. The V segment lost 3 bases and the J segment 2 bases; nucleotides outside the gene matches: 3. This TCR derives from a young woman with type 1 diabetes. The gene calls are TRBV4-1 and TRBJ2-5; 7 bases match TRBD2. The sequenced sample was naive CD4+ T cells from blood. This CDR3 is CASSQGLLQETQYF. The CDR3 DNA reads as TGCGCCAGCAGCCAGGGACTACTACAAGAGACCCAGTACTTC.